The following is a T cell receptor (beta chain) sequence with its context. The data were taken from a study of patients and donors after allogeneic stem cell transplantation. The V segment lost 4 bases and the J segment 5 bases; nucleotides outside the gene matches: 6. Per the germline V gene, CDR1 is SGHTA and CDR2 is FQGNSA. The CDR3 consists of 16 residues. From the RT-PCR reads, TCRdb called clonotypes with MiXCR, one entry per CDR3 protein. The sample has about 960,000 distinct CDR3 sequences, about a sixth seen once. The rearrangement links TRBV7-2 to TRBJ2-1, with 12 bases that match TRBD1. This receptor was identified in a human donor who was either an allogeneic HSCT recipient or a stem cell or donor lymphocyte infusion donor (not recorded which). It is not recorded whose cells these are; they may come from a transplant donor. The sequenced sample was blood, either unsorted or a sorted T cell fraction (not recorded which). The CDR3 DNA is TGTGCCAGCAGCTCCTCCGGGACAGGGGGCCACAATGAGCAGTTCTTC. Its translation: CASSSSGTGGHNEQFF.